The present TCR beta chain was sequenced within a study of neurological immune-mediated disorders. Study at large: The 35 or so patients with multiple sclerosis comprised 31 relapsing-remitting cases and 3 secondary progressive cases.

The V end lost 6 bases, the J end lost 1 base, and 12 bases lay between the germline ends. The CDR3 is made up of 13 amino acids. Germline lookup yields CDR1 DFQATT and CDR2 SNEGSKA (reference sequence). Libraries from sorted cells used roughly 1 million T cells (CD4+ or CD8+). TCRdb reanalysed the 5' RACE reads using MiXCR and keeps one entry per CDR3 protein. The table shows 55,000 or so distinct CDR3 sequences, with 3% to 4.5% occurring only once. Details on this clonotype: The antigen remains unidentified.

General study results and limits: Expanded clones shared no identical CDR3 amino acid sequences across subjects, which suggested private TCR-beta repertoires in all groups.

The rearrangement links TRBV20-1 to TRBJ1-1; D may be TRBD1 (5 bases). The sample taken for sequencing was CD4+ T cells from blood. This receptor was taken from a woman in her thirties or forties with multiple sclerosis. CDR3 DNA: TGCAGTGCGAGGAGGGGAAAGAACACTGAAGCTTTCTTT. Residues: CSARRGKNTEAFF.